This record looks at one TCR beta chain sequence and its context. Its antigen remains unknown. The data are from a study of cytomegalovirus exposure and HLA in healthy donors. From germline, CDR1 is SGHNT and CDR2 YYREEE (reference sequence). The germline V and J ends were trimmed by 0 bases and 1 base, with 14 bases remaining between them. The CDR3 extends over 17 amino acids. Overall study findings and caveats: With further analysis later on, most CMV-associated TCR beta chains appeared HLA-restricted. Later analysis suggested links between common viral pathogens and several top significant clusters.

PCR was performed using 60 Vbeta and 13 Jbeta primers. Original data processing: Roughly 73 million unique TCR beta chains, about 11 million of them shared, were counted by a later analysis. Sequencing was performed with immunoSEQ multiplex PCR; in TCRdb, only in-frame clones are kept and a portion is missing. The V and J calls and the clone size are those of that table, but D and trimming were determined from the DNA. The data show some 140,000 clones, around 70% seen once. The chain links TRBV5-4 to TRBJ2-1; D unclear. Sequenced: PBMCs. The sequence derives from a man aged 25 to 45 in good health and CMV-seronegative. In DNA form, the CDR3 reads TGTGCCAGCAGCTTGGTGATGGCTAGTCGGTCCTACAATGAGCAGTTCTTC. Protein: CASSLVMASRSYNEQFF.